These 10 T cell receptor beta chains came from one sample sequenced in a study of vaccination and CD4 T cells after COVID-19. As to treatment: approximately 10-day PBMC culture with coronavirus spike peptide pools or control peptides (ViraFEST assay). These receptors lack a known antigen. Sequencing of DNA taken from cultured CD4+ T cells relied on the Oncomine TCR Beta short-read assay. MiXCR, run by TCRdb on the PCR reads, gives a single entry per CDR3 protein. The sample consists of about 19,000 distinct CDR3 sequences, about 77% of them appearing once. The sequencing used CD4+ T cells from blood, cultured in vitro, collected after SARS-CoV-2 vaccination. These TCRs come from a human donor who received a COVID-19 vaccine.

The chain couples TRBV5-1 to TRBJ1-1; no clear D. Trimming removed 0 bases from V and 1 base from J, with 13 bases in between. Germline V gives CDR1 SGHRS, CDR2 YFSETQ. CDR3 length: 16 amino acids. The CDR3 coding sequence is TGCGCCAGCAGCTTGGGCCCCGGGCGCCAGAACACTGAAGCTTTCTTT. As protein: CASSLGPGRQNTEAFF.

The rearrangement joins TRBV19 to TRBJ1-2; 7 bases are shared with TRBD1. The CDR3 is 14 amino acids. Trimming removed 1 base from V and 3 bases from J; junction bases left unmatched: 2. Germline V gene lookup returns CDR1 LNHDA and CDR2 SQIVND (reference sequence). The CDR3 loop reads CASSIGGTDYGYTF. In DNA, the CDR3 is TGTGCCAGTAGTATAGGCGGGACAGACTATGGCTACACCTTC.

J is TRBJ2-3 and V is TRBV30; maybe TRBD2 (7 bases). The V gene lost 0 bases and the J gene lost 6 bases, with 10 bases spanning the gap. Germline V gene lookup returns CDR1 GTSNPN and CDR2 SVGIG (reference sequence). CDR3 length: 13 residues. CDR3 region: CAWSVGGADTQYF. In DNA, the CDR3 is TGTGCCTGGAGTGTAGGGGGGGCGGATACGCAGTATTTT.

The CDR3 coding sequence is TGCGCCAGCAGCTTGTTCATTGCGGGAGGGACCGGGGAGCTGTTTTTT. Its translation: CASSLFIAGGTGELFF. This rearrangement joins TRBV5-1 to TRBJ2-2, with 9 bases matching TRBD2. The junction had 6 bases not matched to a gene; V was cut back by 1 base and J by 5 bases. Germline V gene data show CDR1 as SGHRS and CDR2 as YFSETQ. There are 16 residues in the CDR3.

This sequence joins TRBV30 and TRBJ1-1, with D possibly matching TRBD1 (5 bases). This CDR3 is 13 amino acids long. Germline loops: CDR1 GTSNPN, CDR2 SVGIG (reference sequence). V shed 2 bases and J shed 0 bases, with 7 bases lying between them. CDR3 DNA sequence: TGTGCCTGGAGTAAAGGGGTGAACACTGAAGCTTTCTTT. Amino acid sequence: CAWSKGVNTEAFF. The full variable domain, in which reference TRBV30 and TRBJ1-1 provide the parts outside the CDR3, is SQTIHQWPATLVQPVGSPLSLECTVEGTSNPNLYWYRQAAGRGLQLLFYSVGIGQISSEVPQNLSASRPQDRQFILSSKKLLLSDSGFYLCAWSKGVNTEAFFGQGTRLTVV.

The J gene is TRBJ2-3, the V gene TRBV12-3 or TRBV12-4; D unresolved. CDR3 length: 12 amino acids. With 2 bases removed from V and 4 bases from J, the gap between germline ends came to 4 bases. This CDR3 is CASSLMADTQYF. CDR3 DNA sequence: TGTGCCAGCAGTTTAATGGCAGATACGCAGTATTTT.

This CDR3 is CAPKDGWGLRGNTIYF. CDR3 DNA: TGTGCCCCAAAGGACGGTTGGGGTCTTCGTGGAAACACCATATATTTT. The chain is built from TRBV21-1 and TRBJ1-3. TRBV21-1 is noted as a pseudogene. The CDR3 runs to 16 residues.

This chain joins TRBV7-9 and TRBJ2-2; D gene unclear. V lost 6 bases and J 3 bases, leaving 11 bases between the germline ends. CDR1 is SEHNR and CDR2 is FQNEAQ in the germline V gene (reference sequence). The CDR3 extends over 14 amino acids. The CDR3 nucleotides are TGTGCCAGCAGAGAAATTCGAGACACCGGGGAGCTGTTTTTT. Its translation: CASREIRDTGELFF.

The rearrangement joins TRBV7-2 to TRBJ2-3; 14 bases fit TRBD2. CDR1 and CDR2 from the germline V gene are SGHTA and FQGNSA. V was clipped by 4 bases and J by 2 bases; unmatched bases: 5. This CDR3 comprises 17 residues. The CDR3 DNA reads as TGTGCCAGCAGCTCCGGACTAGCGGGGGGCCACACAGATACGCAGTATTTT. Translating it yields CASSSGLAGGHTDTQYF.

Only a few counts were recorded for this clonotype. The V call is TRBV15, the J call TRBJ2-5; D might be TRBD1 or TRBD2, each matching 5 bases. The CDR3 length is 13 residues. Deletions cut 1 base from V and 3 bases from J, with 6 bases between. Germline V CDR1 and CDR2: LNHNV, YYDKDF (reference sequence). The CDR3 region is CATSRVGEETQYF. The CDR3 DNA follows: TGTGCCACCAGCAGAGTGGGGGAAGAGACCCAGTACTTC.